This TCR beta chain was recorded in a study of radiotherapy plus CTLA-4 blockade in lung cancer. The repertoire was sequenced with immunoSEQ multiplex PCR; TCRdb's copy has only in-frame clones and lacks some. The sample has about 28,000 clones, approximately 79% seen once; the top ten hold 7% to 9.5%. CDR3 length: 15 residues. V trimming: 4 bases; J trimming: 7 bases; junction bases outside the gene matches: 13. Per germline, CDR1 SGDLS and CDR2 YYNGEE. The V gene is TRBV9, the J gene TRBJ2-7; the match to TRBD1 covers 8 bases. This receptor was obtained from a human donor with non-small cell lung cancer who had stable disease on radiotherapy plus ipilimumab. The sample in question was peripheral blood, obtained from a patient treated with radiotherapy plus ipilimumab. CDR3 sequence: CASSMLPTGESEQYF. DNA for the CDR3: TGTGCCAGCAGCATGCTCCCGACAGGGGAGAGTGAGCAGTACTTC.